This T cell receptor (beta chain) emerged from a study of breast tumors, draining lymph nodes, adjacent tissues. TCRdb used MiXCR to reprocess the multiplex PCR reads, holding one entry per CDR3 protein. The sample includes 70,000 to 95,000 distinct CDR3 sequences, roughly a fifth of them seen just once. This CDR3 is 15 amino acids long. Germline V CDR1 and CDR2: KGHDR, SFDVKD. This clonotype was observed at least ten times. One end of the junction does not line up with germline, which may come from a read error. Breast cancer patients provided tissue from their axillary draining lymph nodes. The TCR was taken from a female donor with breast cancer. Some clones in this sample may be carry-over from other donors' samples. The chain links TRBV24-1 to TRBJ2-5; D may match TRBD1 or TRBD2 (5 bases each). The sequenced material came from axillary lymph node tissue. CDR3 bases: TGTGCCTCCAGTGATTTGGGGACGCAGCAAGAGACCCAGTACTTC. Encoded protein: CASSDLGTQQETQYF.